This TCR beta chain was captured by sequencing in a study of OX40 agonist ivuxolimab in advanced cancers. Overall study context: The dose-escalation group included hepatocellular carcinoma, melanoma, renal cell carcinoma and head and neck cancer.

Germline CDR1 and CDR2: LNHDA and SQIVND (reference sequence). Trimming removed 5 bases at V and 8 bases at J, with 9 bases between. The CDR3 is made up of 11 amino acids. In the case of this clone: Its antigen is not known.

Overall study results and limits: With doses of 0.1 to 3.0 mg/kg, CD4+ and CD8+ blood T cells had undergone clonal expansion by week 6.

Only in-frame clones appear in the TCRdb table, and some are missing; sequencing was by immunoSEQ multiplex PCR. This table has 77,000 or so clones, about 90% appearing once. The genes are TRBV19 and TRBJ1-2; the D is unclear. This TCR was recovered from an adult with an advanced solid tumor such as melanoma, head and neck, liver or kidney cancer. The source was CD4+ or CD8+ T cells sorted from blood, collected in a trial of the OX40 agonist ivuxolimab. The CDR3 DNA sequence: TGTGCCAGTAGTCAGCTGGAGGGCTACACCTTC. Protein product: CASSQLEGYTF.